This record looks at one T cell receptor beta chain sequence and its context. The data were taken from a study of shared clonotypes between healthy human individuals. The V end was cut by 1 base, the J end by 5 bases, with 14 bases between. From germline, CDR1 is SGHTA and CDR2 FQGNSA. CDR3 size: 15 residues. Genomic DNA belonging to each subset was distributed in equal measure over several immunoSEQ plates. TCRdb's table, derived via immunoSEQ multiplex PCR, lists solely in-frame clones and lacks some. The top ten hold roughly 0.4% of the sample, which has about 1.5 million clones, 98% seen once. What was sequenced was naive CD4+ T cells sorted from blood. Indicated subset: CD45RA+ positively selected. The sequence derives from a man aged 25-45 years in good health. The V gene is TRBV7-2, the J gene TRBJ1-2, with D possibly TRBD1 on 5 matching bases. CDR3 protein: CASSLVGTSLYGYTF. The CDR3 DNA reads TGTGCCAGCAGCTTAGTTGGGACCTCCTTGTATGGCTACACCTTC.